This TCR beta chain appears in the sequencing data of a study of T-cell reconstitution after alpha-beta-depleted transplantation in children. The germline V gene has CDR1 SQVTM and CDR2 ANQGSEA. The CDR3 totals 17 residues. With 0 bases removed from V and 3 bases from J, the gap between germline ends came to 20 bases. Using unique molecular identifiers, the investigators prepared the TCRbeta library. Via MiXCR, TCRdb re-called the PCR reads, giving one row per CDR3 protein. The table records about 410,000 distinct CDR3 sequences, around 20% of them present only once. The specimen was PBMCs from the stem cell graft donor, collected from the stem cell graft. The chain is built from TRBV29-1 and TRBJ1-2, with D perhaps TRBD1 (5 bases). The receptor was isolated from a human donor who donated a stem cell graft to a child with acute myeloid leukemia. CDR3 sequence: CSVEDHFGQGVDYGYTF. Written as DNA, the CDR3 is TGCAGCGTTGAAGATCATTTTGGCCAGGGAGTAGACTATGGCTACACCTTC.